Sequencing of this T cell receptor beta chain was carried out in a study of T cell responses to AZD1222 COVID-19 vaccine. Overall study findings and caveats: Elevations in Spike-specific TCR breadth and depth followed administration of two AZD1222 doses. Close to half of all spike-specific TCRs reportedly target regions of the variants that are unmutated. Sampling that yielded the repertoires occurred only after the peak T cell response.

In regard to this clone: What it recognizes is unknown.

The germline V and J ends were trimmed by 6 bases and 8 bases, with 8 bases remaining between them. The germline CDR1 and CDR2 sequences are SEHNR and FQNEAQ (reference sequence). CDR3 length equals 12 residues. Libraries were prepared by immunoSEQ multiplex PCR; TCRdb keeps only in-frame clonotypes and omits some of them. The data show over 100,000 clones, over 75% seen once. The TCR comes from an adult who received the AZD1222 COVID-19 vaccine. Material: peripheral blood, obtained 28 days after the second AZD1222 dose. This sequence joins TRBV7-9 and TRBJ1-6; possibly TRBD1 for D (5 bases). CDR3 nucleotide sequence: TGTGCCAGCAGGGGAGGGGATTCACCCCTCCACTTT. It is translated as CASRGGDSPLHF.